Listed here are 13 T cell receptor beta chains from one sample, sequenced in a study of blood T cell repertoires in COVID-19. Data came from immunoSEQ multiplex PCR; TCRdb stores just in-frame clones and leaves some out. The profile shows 35,000 to 45,000 clones, about nine tenths of them singletons. Sequenced material: peripheral blood. The origin of the receptors is a human donor in a cohort sampled during active COVID-19.

This clone showed up just a few times. This chain connects TRBV7-3 to TRBJ1-2, with TRBD1 matching 9 bases. The germline V gene encodes CDR1 SGHTA and CDR2 FQGTGA. This CDR3 has 13 amino acids. Trimming cost V 5 bases and J 6 bases; bases outside gene matches: 4. This CDR3 is CASSGQGKDGYTF. The CDR3 DNA reads as TGTGCCAGCAGCGGACAGGGGAAGGATGGCTACACCTTC. The whole variable domain, filled in from reference TRBV7-3 and TRBJ1-2, reads GAGVSQTPSNKVTEKGKYVELRCDPISGHTALYWYRQSLGQGPEFLIYFQGTGAADDSGLPNDRFFAVRPEGSVSTLKIQRTERGDSAVYLCASSGQGKDGYTFGSGTRLTVV.

The chain has TRBV12-3 or TRBV12-4 and TRBJ1-2; possible D gene TRBD1, 5 bases. Deletions cut 3 bases from V and 2 bases from J, with 7 bases between. This CDR3 comprises 13 residues. The CDR3 coding sequence is TGTGCCAGCAGTTTGGGGGGGAACTATGGCTACACCTTC. Translating it yields CASSLGGNYGYTF.

This rearrangement joins TRBV6-6 to TRBJ1-1; 7 bases map to TRBD1. The V segment lost 2 bases and the J segment 5 bases; nucleotides outside the gene matches: 5. CDR3 length: 14 residues. Germline CDR1 reads MNHNY; CDR2 reads SVGAGI (reference sequence). CDR3 in amino acids: CASSYPETGTEAFF. The CDR3 DNA reads TGTGCCAGCAGTTACCCCGAGACAGGGACTGAAGCTTTCTTT.

The rearrangement uses TRBV5-8 and TRBJ2-1; no reliable D call. Germline lookup yields CDR1 SGHTS and CDR2 YDEGEE. This CDR3 has 15 amino acids. The V gene lost 1 base and the J gene lost 0 bases, with 8 bases spanning the gap. The CDR3 DNA reads as TGTGCCAGCAGCTTGTTGCCGAGCTCCTACAATGAGCAGTTCTTC. Its translation: CASSLLPSSYNEQFF. Together with reference TRBV5-8 and TRBJ2-1, the CDR3 gives the full variable domain: EAGVTQSPTHLIKTRGQQATLRCSPISGHTSVYWYQQALGLGLQFLLWYDEGEERNRGNFPPRFSGRQFPNYSSELNVNALELEDSALYLCASSLLPSSYNEQFFGPGTRLTVL.

The J gene is TRBJ2-5, the V gene TRBV3-1 (or the pseudogene TRBV3-2); perhaps TRBD2 as D (7 bases). The germline V and J ends were trimmed by 2 bases and 5 bases, with 15 bases remaining between them. This CDR3 is built from 15 residues. Germline V gene data show CDR1 as LGHDT and CDR2 as YNNKEL (reference sequence). The CDR3 nucleotides read TGTGCCAGCAGCCAATCCTCAGGGGAGGGGGAGACCCAGTACTTC. This encodes CASSQSSGEGETQYF.

The chain carries TRBV6-5 and TRBJ2-4, with 9 nucleotides matching TRBD1. CDR3 length: 13 residues. Trimming removed 6 bases from V and 6 bases from J; junction bases left unmatched: 3. Per germline, CDR1 MNHEY and CDR2 SVGAGI. The CDR3 here is CASRGQGGNIQYF. As DNA, the CDR3 is TGTGCCAGCAGGGGACAGGGAGGAAACATTCAGTACTTC.

The chain couples TRBV30 to TRBJ1-1; maybe TRBD1 (6 bases). Looked up from germline, CDR1 is GTSNPN and CDR2 is SVGIG (reference sequence). The CDR3 is made up of 12 amino acids. V was trimmed by 5 bases and J by 5 bases, leaving 12 bases between them. The CDR3 nucleotides read TGTGCCTGGGACAGGTCGGAGACTGAAGCTTTCTTT. It specifies CAWDRSETEAFF.

J is TRBJ2-1 and V is TRBV2; the D gene is possibly TRBD1 (5 bases). Trimming left V 6 bases short and J 2 bases short, with 8 bases between. Germline V gives CDR1 SNHLY, CDR2 FYNNEI. This CDR3 has 13 residues. CDR3 sequence reads: CASRLDTYNEQFF. Written as DNA, the CDR3 is TGTGCCAGCAGGTTGGACACCTACAATGAGCAGTTCTTC.

This chain uses TRBV4-3 with TRBJ2-2; 9 bases align to TRBD2. This CDR3 contains 16 residues. Germline V gene sequence: CDR1 LGHNA, CDR2 YSLEER. V was pared by 3 bases and J by 1 base, with 3 bases of the junction left unmatched. The CDR3 DNA sequence: TGCGCCAGCAGCCATCCGACTAGCGGGAACACCGGGGAGCTGTTTTTT. It yields the protein CASSHPTSGNTGELFF.

The V call is TRBV13, the J call TRBJ2-3, with a possible D match to TRBD1 (5 bases). In germline, CDR1 is PRHDT, CDR2 FYEKMQ (reference sequence). This CDR3 is built from 13 residues. The V end lost 5 bases, the J end lost 6 bases, and 12 bases lay between the germline ends. This CDR3 is CASSLQGFDTQYF. CDR3 nucleotide sequence: TGTGCCAGCAGCCTTCAGGGTTTCGATACGCAGTATTTT.

The V call is TRBV25-1, the J call TRBJ2-3; 9 bases are shared with TRBD2. The germline V gene has CDR1 MGHDK and CDR2 SYGVNS. The CDR3 is made up of 14 amino acids. Trimming removed 5 bases from V and 6 bases from J; junction bases left unmatched: 6. CDR3: CASSPAGGGDTQYF. The CDR3 DNA sequence: TGTGCCAGCAGTCCAGCGGGGGGAGGGGATACGCAGTATTTT. Using reference TRBV25-1 and TRBJ2-3 for the parts outside the CDR3, the full variable domain is EADIYQTPRYLVIGTGKKITLECSQTMGHDKMYWYQQDPGMELHLIHYSYGVNSTEKGDLSSESTVSRIRTEHFPLTLESARPSHTSQYLCASSPAGGGDTQYFGPGTRLTVL.

V is TRBV27 and J is TRBJ1-6; TRBD1 aligns across 9 bases. J was trimmed by 11 bases and V by 4 bases; bases with no gene match: 6. The CDR3 consists of 14 residues. Germline loops: CDR1 MNHEY, CDR2 SMNVEV (reference sequence). The CDR3 DNA reads TGTGCCAGCAGTTCGGACAGGGGAGGTGCACCCCTCCACTTT. It yields the protein CASSSDRGGAPLHF.

The V call is TRBV27, the J call TRBJ1-6; D ambiguous. Germline CDR1 MNHEY, CDR2 SMNVEV (reference sequence). Between the trimmed V and J ends, which lost 3 bases and 7 bases, there was a span of 10 bases. The CDR3 contains 14 residues. In DNA, the CDR3 is TGTGCCAGCAGTTTTGCGGGGTTCAATTCACCCCTCCACTTT. This encodes CASSFAGFNSPLHF.